The rows below give T cell receptor beta chains drawn from one sample of a study of blood T cell repertoires in COVID-19. TCRdb's table, derived via immunoSEQ multiplex PCR, lists solely in-frame clones and lacks some. The table lists 150,000 or so clones, roughly nine tenths of them singletons. The sample comprised peripheral blood. Every receptor here comes from a man aged 45-60 years with acute or convalescent COVID-19. The conserved cysteine and the conserved F or W are not part of the CDR3 here. Fields, in order: J gene, clone size, V gene, CDR3 protein. Only some rows state a clone size, as once, few, many or a class for expanded clones.

j_call: TRBJ2-7; clone_size: NA; v_call: TRBV5-1; cdr3_aa: ASSLAGLAGVYEQY
j_call: TRBJ1-1; clone_size: NA; v_call: TRBV19; cdr3_aa: ASSIGRVDITNTEAF
j_call: TRBJ2-2; clone_size: NA; v_call: TRBV7-8; cdr3_aa: ASSYRTGMAGELF
j_call: TRBJ1-3; clone_size: NA; v_call: TRBV28; cdr3_aa: ASTNSGNTIY
j_call: TRBJ2-7; clone_size: once; v_call: TRBV4-2; cdr3_aa: ASSQLGSGPEDEQY
j_call: TRBJ2-3; clone_size: NA; v_call: TRBV5-1; cdr3_aa: ASSPLSGGGTDTQY
j_call: TRBJ2-1; clone_size: once; v_call: TRBV18; cdr3_aa: ASSPAQGRSYNEQF
j_call: TRBJ1-6; clone_size: few; v_call: TRBV10-3; cdr3_aa: AISESSGGTNSPLH
j_call: TRBJ2-3; clone_size: NA; v_call: TRBV6-6; cdr3_aa: ASSTGLAGNTDTQY
j_call: TRBJ1-1; clone_size: NA; v_call: TRBV25-1; cdr3_aa: ASSDEGWTEAF
j_call: TRBJ1-5; clone_size: NA; v_call: TRBV27; cdr3_aa: ASRGLPSNQPQH
j_call: TRBJ1-4; clone_size: NA; v_call: TRBV19; cdr3_aa: ASKGQWNEKLF
j_call: TRBJ2-2; clone_size: NA; v_call: TRBV9; cdr3_aa: ATSGVTGELF